A single TCR beta chain is shown here with its context. Its antigen is not known. Sequenced by immunoSEQ multiplex PCR; TCRdb stores in-frame clones only, minus some. The table lists about 28,000 clones, less than 85% of them singletons. This sample stems from a study of vaccination effects on CD4 cells after COVID-19. The overall study: Post-vaccine draws lagged the second dose by a median of 72 days.

This CDR3 has 16 amino acids. Trimming pared 3 bases from V and 1 base from J, leaving 15 bases between. CDR1 is GTSNPN and CDR2 is SVGIG in the germline V gene (reference sequence). Within the ViraFEST assay, antigen-specific CD4+ T cells underwent expansion with viral peptide pools prior to sequencing. Subsequent to a culture period of approximately 11 days, CD4+ T cells were isolated. Subjects were given two BNT162b2 or mRNA-1273 vaccine doses. Cultures of about 2 million PBMC per well contained 10 IU/ml IL-2 plus 10 ug/ml peptides. Regarding the study as a whole: Marked contraction was observed in infection-induced and vaccine-induced clones late after vaccination.

The V call is TRBV30, the J call TRBJ2-2; tentatively, D is TRBD1 (6 bases). This receptor was identified in a human donor who received a COVID-19 vaccine. The sequencing used CD4+ T cells from PBMCs cultured with HCoV-NL63 spike peptides, collected after COVID-19 vaccination. The CDR3, as DNA: TGTGCCTGGAGCCATAGAACAGGGATGAACACCGGGGAGCTGTTTTTT. This sequence encodes CAWSHRTGMNTGELFF.